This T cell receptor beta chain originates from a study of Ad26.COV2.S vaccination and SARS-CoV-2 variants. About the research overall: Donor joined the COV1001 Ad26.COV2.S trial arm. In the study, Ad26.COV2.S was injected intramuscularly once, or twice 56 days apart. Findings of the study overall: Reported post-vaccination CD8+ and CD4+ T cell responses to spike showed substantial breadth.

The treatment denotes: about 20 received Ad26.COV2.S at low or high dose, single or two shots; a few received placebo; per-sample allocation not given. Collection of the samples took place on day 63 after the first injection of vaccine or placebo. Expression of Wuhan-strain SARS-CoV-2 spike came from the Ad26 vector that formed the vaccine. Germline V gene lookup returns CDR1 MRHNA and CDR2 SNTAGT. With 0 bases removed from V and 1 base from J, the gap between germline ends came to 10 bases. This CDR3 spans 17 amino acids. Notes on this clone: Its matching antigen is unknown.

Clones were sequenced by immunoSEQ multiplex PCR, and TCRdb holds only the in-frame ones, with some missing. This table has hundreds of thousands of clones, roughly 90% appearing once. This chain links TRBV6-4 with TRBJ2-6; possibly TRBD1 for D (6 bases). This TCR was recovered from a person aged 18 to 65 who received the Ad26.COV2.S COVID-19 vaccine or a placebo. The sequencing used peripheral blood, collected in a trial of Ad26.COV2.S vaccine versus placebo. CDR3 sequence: CASSDSGGTSGANVLTF. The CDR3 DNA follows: TGTGCCAGCAGTGACTCTGGTGGGACATCTGGGGCCAACGTCCTGACTTTC.